This entry describes one TCR beta chain. Its antigen is not known. Gene names and germline refer to mouse. The sequenced fragment ends 1 residue before the CDR3 boundary, so the rest is inferred from the germline J gene. The CDR3 loop spans 14 amino acids. Trimming cost V 2 bases and J 2 bases; bases outside gene matches: 2. CDR1 GKSSPN and CDR2 SITVG come from the germline V gene. The data originate from a study of tissue T cells after allogeneic stem cell transplantation. The repertoire was sequenced with immunoSEQ multiplex PCR; TCRdb's copy has only in-frame clones and lacks some. The profile shows 40,000 to 50,000 clones, 73% of them singletons. Overall study findings and caveats: Across patients, clones rarely overlapped, yet motif clusters were shared tissue-specifically.

Sequenced input: sorted cells pooled from one or two spleens. This TCR derives from a pool of C57BL/6 mice in good health. V and J are TRBV31 and TRBJ1-2, with TRBD1 matching over 10 bases. This chain's CDR3 is CAWSSGQGNSDYTF. CDR3 bases read: TGTGCCTGGAGTTCGGGACAGGGGAACTCCGACTACACC.